This T cell receptor beta chain came from a study of HIV-infected patients and healthy controls. A single record per CDR3 protein comes from TCRdb applying MiXCR to the 5' RACE reads. The sample lists tens of thousands of distinct CDR3 sequences, 15% to 20% occurring once. Germline V gene lookup returns CDR1 DFQATT and CDR2 SNEGSKA (reference sequence). The CDR3 length is 13 residues. V was clipped by 5 bases and J by 2 bases; unmatched bases: 5. Specimen: CD4+ T cells from blood. V usage is TRBV20-1 and J usage is TRBJ2-7; 8 bases line up with TRBD1. The TCR sequence derives from a human donor in good health. In DNA, the CDR3 is TGCAGTGCTGCGGACAGGGTAACCTACGAGCAGTACTTC. Translating it yields CSAADRVTYEQYF.